The rows below give T cell receptor beta chains drawn from one sample of a study of control samples from healthy donors and cancer patients. The data were produced by immunoSEQ multiplex PCR, yet TCRdb's version contains in-frame clones alone and is incomplete. Of about 49,000 clones listed, approximately 86% are singletons. The sequencing input was PBMCs. The receptors come from a woman aged 50 to 60 with lung cancer. Both conserved end residues are part of each CDR3. D genes are given only for firm matches.

v_gene: TRBV5-6
d_gene: .
CDR3aa: CASSLEQIAYGYTF

v_gene: TRBV7-9
d_gene: TRBD1
CDR3aa: CASSFTGTGRYKQYF

v_gene: TRBV4-3
d_gene: .
CDR3aa: CASSPSRQVFNGYTF

v_gene: TRBV5-1
d_gene: .
CDR3aa: CASHIQGGNTEAFF

v_gene: TRBV18
d_gene: .
CDR3aa: CASSPRIDPGTNEQFF

v_gene: TRBV19
d_gene: .
CDR3aa: CASSIVWGTNQPQHF

v_gene: TRBV14
d_gene: .
CDR3aa: CASTLGGYGYTF

v_gene: TRBV10-1
d_gene: .
CDR3aa: CASSESSLAGSSPLHF

v_gene: TRBV7-9
d_gene: TRBD2
CDR3aa: CASSLGRGGTGELFF

v_gene: TRBV5-1
d_gene: .
CDR3aa: CASSPLAHPTDTQYF

v_gene: TRBV30
d_gene: .
CDR3aa: CAWSVPVAGANVLTF

v_gene: TRBV5-4
d_gene: .
CDR3aa: CASSTSVILAPLHF

v_gene: TRBV5-8
d_gene: TRBD1
CDR3aa: CASSVYRGRGLGVMNTEAFF

v_gene: TRBV28
d_gene: .
CDR3aa: CASSLQEIQETQYF

v_gene: TRBV6-5
d_gene: .
CDR3aa: CASSYSTSTGREQYF

v_gene: TRBV7-2
d_gene: TRBD1
CDR3aa: CASSLWDRAGNTIYF

v_gene: TRBV2
d_gene: .
CDR3aa: CATSGTVQETQYF

v_gene: TRBV19
d_gene: .
CDR3aa: CASNGRTDTEAFF

v_gene: TRBV7-2
d_gene: .
CDR3aa: CASSLLTFHTF

v_gene: TRBV28
d_gene: .
CDR3aa: CASSFKEGWDTEAFF

v_gene: TRBV5-8
d_gene: .
CDR3aa: CASSFRGQYNSPLHF

v_gene: TRBV28
d_gene: .
CDR3aa: CASREATAYGYTF

v_gene: TRBV27
d_gene: TRBD1
CDR3aa: CASRTQGYTGELFF

v_gene: TRBV27
d_gene: .
CDR3aa: CASSLGYSPLHF

v_gene: TRBV9
d_gene: TRBD1
CDR3aa: CASSGYRTGYNEQFF

v_gene: TRBV29-1
d_gene: .
CDR3aa: CSVAPGMSTEAFF

v_gene: TRBV30
d_gene: .
CDR3aa: CAWSHGGSNEKLFF

v_gene: TRBV7-2
d_gene: .
CDR3aa: CASSLDSGTVTNYGYTF

v_gene: TRBV28
d_gene: .
CDR3aa: CASSFPESFRTGELFF

v_gene: TRBV18
d_gene: .
CDR3aa: CASSPDSQTDTQYF

v_gene: TRBV5-1
d_gene: TRBD1
CDR3aa: CASSSRQGTDTQYF

v_gene: TRBV18
d_gene: TRBD2
CDR3aa: CASSPGRGGLMNEQFF

v_gene: TRBV11-3
d_gene: TRBD1
CDR3aa: CASSPLGTGVGYTF

v_gene: TRBV28
d_gene: TRBD1
CDR3aa: CASSLIGQGDEKLFF

v_gene: TRBV27
d_gene: .
CDR3aa: CASSLWGSSLAKNIQYF

v_gene: TRBV10-3
d_gene: .
CDR3aa: CATFPGRSPNEQFF

v_gene: TRBV2
d_gene: .
CDR3aa: CASSAEGYNEQFF

v_gene: TRBV30
d_gene: TRBD1
CDR3aa: CAWRKAGGETQYF

v_gene: TRBV6-5
d_gene: TRBD1
CDR3aa: CASSKPTGMSYEQYF

v_gene: TRBV19
d_gene: .
CDR3aa: CASSIGADGELFF

v_gene: TRBV24-1
d_gene: .
CDR3aa: CATSDRRGVGSGYTF

v_gene: TRBV28
d_gene: TRBD1
CDR3aa: CASSVGQGEAFF

v_gene: TRBV25-1
d_gene: .
CDR3aa: CASSGTGRRNGYTF

v_gene: TRBV7-2
d_gene: .
CDR3aa: CASSYRVSYGYTF

v_gene: TRBV27
d_gene: .
CDR3aa: CASSRNPGGVWGARNTEAFF

v_gene: TRBV7-2
d_gene: TRBD2
CDR3aa: CASSLLAGGRNEQFF

v_gene: TRBV7-9
d_gene: .
CDR3aa: CASSLGRGNQPQHF

v_gene: TRBV4-1
d_gene: .
CDR3aa: CASSQESGVWQPQHF

v_gene: TRBV4-1
d_gene: .
CDR3aa: CASSQVGQDYGYTF

v_gene: TRBV19
d_gene: TRBD1
CDR3aa: CASTRTGINEKLFF

v_gene: TRBV7-3
d_gene: TRBD2
CDR3aa: CASSLILAAGYNEQFF

v_gene: TRBV4-3
d_gene: .
CDR3aa: CASSQVTGSEAFF

v_gene: TRBV27
d_gene: .
CDR3aa: CASSLRNLNTEAFF

v_gene: TRBV6-2/TRBV6-3
d_gene: .
CDR3aa: CASSYGQGQTQYF

v_gene: TRBV11-2
d_gene: .
CDR3aa: CASSLSGEMQYF

v_gene: TRBV28
d_gene: .
CDR3aa: CASSGNGGGWNYGYTF

v_gene: TRBV4-3
d_gene: .
CDR3aa: CASSQEGYGYTF